This T cell receptor (beta chain) is drawn from a study of OX40 agonist ivuxolimab in advanced cancers. TCRdb keeps only in-frame clones here, not all; method: immunoSEQ multiplex PCR. This sample has 10,000 to 15,000 clones; around 84% occur once, and the top ten carry about 40%. The CDR3 spans 16 residues. CDR1 and CDR2 from the germline V gene are MNHEY and SVGAGI. The V and J ends lost 0 bases and 4 bases, in that order; junction bases with no gene match: 7. The sequencing here drew on CD4+ or CD8+ T cells sorted from blood, taken in a trial of the OX40 agonist ivuxolimab. The chain links TRBV6-5 to TRBJ2-7; TRBD2 aligns across 9 bases. The TCR comes from an adult with an advanced solid tumor such as melanoma, head and neck, liver or kidney cancer. The CDR3 loop reads CASSYSGRLAVYEQYF. The CDR3 nucleotides read TGTGCCAGCAGTTACTCTGGGCGACTAGCGGTTTACGAGCAGTACTTC.